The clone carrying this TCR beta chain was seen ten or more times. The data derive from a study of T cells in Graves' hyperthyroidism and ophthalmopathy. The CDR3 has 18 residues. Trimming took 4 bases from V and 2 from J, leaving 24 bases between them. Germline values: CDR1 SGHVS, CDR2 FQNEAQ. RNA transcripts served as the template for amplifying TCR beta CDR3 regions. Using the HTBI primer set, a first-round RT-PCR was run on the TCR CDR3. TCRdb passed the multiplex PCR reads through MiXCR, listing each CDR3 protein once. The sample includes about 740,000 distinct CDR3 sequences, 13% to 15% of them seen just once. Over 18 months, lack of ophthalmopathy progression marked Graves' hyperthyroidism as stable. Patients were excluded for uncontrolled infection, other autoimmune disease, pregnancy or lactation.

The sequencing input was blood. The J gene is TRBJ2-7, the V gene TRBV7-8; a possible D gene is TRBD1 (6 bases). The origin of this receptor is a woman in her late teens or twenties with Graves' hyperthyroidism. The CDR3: CASSSRPRYRVKTYEQYF. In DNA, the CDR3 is TGTGCCAGCAGCTCCCGACCCCGCTACAGGGTAAAAACCTACGAGCAGTACTTC.